Reported below is one T cell receptor (beta chain). The specificity of this receptor is unknown. Per-base quality was not reported, and no clone a single base away is much larger than it. This record belongs to a study of blood T cell repertoires in COVID-19 (dated by TCRdb to 2018 to 2020). With regard to the full study: Collaborator samples came from the United States, Italy and Spain and covered acute and convalescent phases of COVID-19. The material from the prospective study consisted of cDNA or gDNA derived from T cells, B-cell-depleted T cells, or PBMCs. Deeply sampled blood TCRbeta repertoires from subjects exposed to, actively infected with, or recovered from COVID-19 were included in the dataset. The repertoires were released in a freely available public database intended as a resource for research on the immune response to SARS-CoV-2. Samples were obtained from the ongoing ImmuneRACE study (first 160 participants) and from approximately 1,200 subjects provided by 6 global collaborators. Nearly every sample came with metadata listing a de-identified subject ID, COVID-19 status, age in years and sex. Where HLA class I and class II types were available, the types were taken from metadata supplied by the sample provider, not from assay-based typing. Study-wide conclusions, independent of this receptor: How much clinical and demographic metadata was included differed by source and by participant, and the metadata was provided uncurated.

Trimming costs V 10 bases and J 4 bases, and their ends lie 20 bases apart. The CDR3 sequence holds 14 residues, the cysteine and phenylalanine included. The CDR3 DNA has 42 bases and is translated from base 1. For CDR1 and CDR2, the germline V gene lists MNHEY and SVGAGI. Whole blood was collected in K2EDTA tubes by collaborating institutions according to the institutions' own protocols. Collaborator samples were shipped for TCRbeta analysis as frozen whole blood, isolated PBMCs, or DNA extracted from either sample type. TCRbeta CDR3 regions were amplified from genomic DNA by means of the immunoSEQ Assay, a bias-controlled multiplex PCR. In the authors' own workflow: The number of nucleated cells in each sample was estimated from the amplification of reference gene primers within the assay. Sequence reads were collapsed and filtered to measure the absolute abundance of every unique TCRbeta CDR3 rearrangement. For each sample, productive Simpson clonality was calculated by taking the square root of Simpson's diversity index across productive rearrangements. The table comes from immuneACCESS by way of TCRdb, which keeps in-frame sequences with V and J called. Part of the clones is missing from these tables; in studies checked, under half for an unresolved V gene and the rest for unknown reasons. V and J calls and clone size are those listed in that table; D and trimming were worked out from the DNA. The sample has some 150,000 clones on record, approximately 90% of them singletons. Over 12% of the sample comes from the top ten.

Sequenced input: peripheral blood. The rearrangement joined TRBV6-5 to TRBJ2-7; possibly the D gene is TRBD1, per 6 matching bases. This TCR derives from a woman in her thirties or forties with acute or convalescent COVID-19. CDR3 region: CATRREQGRYEQYF. The sequenced DNA: TGTGCCACACGAAGAGAACAGGGAAGGTACGAGCAGTACTTC.